This T cell receptor (beta chain) derives from a study of monozygotic twins with cystic fibrosis. Turning to the study itself: With about 15 PCR cycles, barcoded libraries came from about 3 micrograms of fragmented DNA. Broader study findings: Nucleotide-identical clonotype sharing was significantly higher within monozygotic CF twin pairs than between unrelated CF individuals. Clonality was generally low (median roughly 0.0095), higher in the most severe patients. J usage was most co-twin-similar in 8 of 16 pairs, V in 13.

Sequencing was performed with immunoSEQ multiplex PCR; in TCRdb, only in-frame clones are kept and a portion is missing. Among tens of thousands of clones listed, over 70% were seen once. Remarks on this clone: As yet, its antigen is unknown.

CDR1 and CDR2 (germline): MNHNS, SASEGT. After removal of 4 bases from V and 6 bases from J, the junction contained 8 bases not matched to a gene. The CDR3 spans 14 residues. This TCR derives from a girl aged 2 to 10 with cystic fibrosis. Sample: blood. The V gene is TRBV6-1, the J gene TRBJ2-7, with 8 bases identical to TRBD1. CDR3 in DNA: TGTGCCAGCAGTGTAGGACAGGGAGGTGGCGAGCAGTACTTC. The encoded protein is CASSVGQGGGEQYF.